The rows below give T cell receptor beta chains drawn from one sample of a study of CD8 T cells in ankylosing spondylitis. TCRdb itself ran the 5' RACE reads through MiXCR, one entry per CDR3 protein. The data contain 350,000 to 400,000 distinct CDR3 sequences, approximately 22% of them singletons. The material sequenced was blood, either unsorted or a sorted T cell fraction (not recorded which). The receptors were gathered from a male donor with ankylosing spondylitis or in good health (not recorded which). The CDR3 runs from the conserved cysteine through the conserved F or W. D genes are given only for firm matches. Clone size appears in some rows only: once, few, many, or a class for an expanded clone.

clone size	D gene	V gene	J gene	CDR3 protein	CDR3 DNA
many	TRBD1	TRBV12-3/TRBV12-4	TRBJ2-7	CASRATGEDEQYF	TGTGCCAGCAGAGCGACAGGGGAAGACGAGCAGTACTTC
NA	TRBD1	TRBV7-9	TRBJ2-7	CASSLDPGQGPYEQYF	TGTGCCAGCAGCCTAGACCCGGGACAGGGTCCCTACGAGCAGTACTTC
few	NA	TRBV7-8	TRBJ2-3	CASSLAPGGDTDTQYF	TGTGCCAGCAGCTTAGCACCGGGCGGGGACACAGATACGCAGTATTTT
NA	NA	TRBV7-9	TRBJ2-5	CASSLTWTEETQYF	TGTGCCAGCAGCTTAACATGGACAGAAGAGACCCAGTACTTC
NA	TRBD2	TRBV12-3/TRBV12-4	TRBJ2-1	CASGSGSSYNEQFF	TGTGCCAGCGGCAGCGGGAGCTCCTACAATGAGCAGTTCTTC
few	TRBD2	TRBV4-1	TRBJ2-1	CASSQELAWLNEQFF	TGCGCCAGCAGCCAAGAACTAGCGTGGCTAAATGAGCAGTTCTTC
many	TRBD2	TRBV12-3/TRBV12-4	TRBJ2-3	CASSLGGADTQYF	TGTGCCAGCAGTTTGGGAGGGGCCGATACGCAGTATTTT
NA	TRBD1	TRBV4-2	TRBJ1-1	CASSQWAQGAEAFF	TGTGCCAGCAGCCAATGGGCTCAGGGGGCTGAAGCTTTCTTT
few	NA	TRBV3-1	TRBJ2-1	CASSQDILEAYNEQFF	TGTGCCAGCAGCCAAGATATACTAGAAGCGTACAATGAGCAGTTCTTC
few	NA	TRBV6-5	TRBJ2-7	CAATSSSAEQYF	TGTGCCGCGACAAGCAGTTCCGCCGAGCAGTACTTC
NA	NA	TRBV2	TRBJ2-7	CASTASDSYEQYF	TGTGCCAGCACGGCCTCGGACAGCTACGAGCAGTACTTC
few	NA	TRBV4-1	TRBJ2-7	CASSQVTAYYEQYF	TGCGCCAGCAGCCAAGTCACAGCTTACTACGAGCAGTACTTC
few	NA	TRBV12-3/TRBV12-4	TRBJ2-1	CASSFIDEQFF	TGTGCCAGCAGTTTCATTGATGAGCAGTTCTTC
few	TRBD1	TRBV10-2	TRBJ2-7	CASRDRGINEQYF	TGCGCCAGCAGAGACAGGGGTATCAACGAGCAGTACTTC
many	NA	TRBV12-3/TRBV12-4	TRBJ1-1	CASSLGANTEAFF	TGTGCCAGCAGTTTAGGGGCGAACACTGAAGCTTTCTTT
few	NA	TRBV12-3/TRBV12-4	TRBJ2-7	CASRRESWEQYF	TGTGCCAGCCGGAGGGAGAGTTGGGAGCAGTACTTC
many	NA	TRBV29-1	TRBJ2-2	CSVSSGTANTGELFF	TGCAGCGTTTCATCAGGGACGGCGAACACCGGGGAGCTGTTTTTT